The rows below give T cell receptor beta chains drawn from one sample of a study of T-cell memory formation after mild COVID-19. TCRdb called the 5' RACE reads again in MiXCR, with one record for every CDR3 protein. The sample has some 300,000 distinct CDR3 sequences, approximately 20% seen once. The sample consisted of PBMCs or a T cell subset sorted from them (not recorded which). These receptors all stem from a man aged 18 to 30 who had mild COVID-19 (a few samples of this study predate the infection). Cell type and time point are not known. Both conserved end residues are part of each CDR3.

cdr3_aa,v_call,j_call
CSARAGAGNTEAFF,TRBV20-1,TRBJ1-1
CASSLGWSEKLFF,TRBV4-1,TRBJ1-4
CASSASGQGHNEQFF,TRBV9,TRBJ2-1
CASSPVLLLGTGELFF,TRBV4-3,TRBJ2-2
CASSWTSGTQYF,TRBV6-6,TRBJ2-3
CASSYSNWDRESYNEQFF,TRBV6-2/TRBV6-3,TRBJ2-1
CASSLTGLLSTDTQYF,TRBV7-8,TRBJ2-3
CAGESGGNTIYF,TRBV10-3,TRBJ1-3
CSARAASGDQETQYF,TRBV20-1,TRBJ2-5
CASSVTASTDTQYF,TRBV6-5,TRBJ2-3
CSVSKSRGLSETQYF,TRBV29-1,TRBJ2-5
CASSHRGSYNEQFF,TRBV6-5,TRBJ2-1
CASSTGVLTEAFF,TRBV28,TRBJ1-1
CAWGSGYYNEQFF,TRBV30,TRBJ2-1
CASRGRAGSRSEQFF,TRBV28,TRBJ2-1
CAISESEGFSYEQYF,TRBV10-3,TRBJ2-7
CASSLYEGPTDTQYF,TRBV7-9,TRBJ2-3
CASSLTAGLYNEAFF,TRBV7-3,TRBJ1-1
CASSMAVYLPEAFF,TRBV19,TRBJ1-1
CASSYSASNTEAFF,TRBV6-5,TRBJ1-1
CASSTQDREAQYF,TRBV7-3,TRBJ2-3
CASSPGQWVPEAFF,TRBV18,TRBJ1-1
CASSYPGQGETQYF,TRBV6-6,TRBJ2-5
CAISGGKETDTQYF,TRBV10-3,TRBJ2-3
CASSQVEGNTGELFF,TRBV4-2,TRBJ2-2
CASSPTVGQGGDTQYF,TRBV7-2,TRBJ2-3
CASSSRGANYGYTF,TRBV5-1,TRBJ1-2
CSVAYGGGGTDTQYF,TRBV29-1,TRBJ2-3
CASSSGQGRTEAFF,TRBV5-1,TRBJ1-1
CASSQGPGQPQHF,TRBV4-1,TRBJ1-5
CASSSPGDRGGYTF,TRBV7-9,TRBJ1-2
CATSLGGGQPQHF,TRBV24-1,TRBJ1-5
CASSFQGGDVIQYF,TRBV7-2,TRBJ2-4
CASINRGAMDEQFF,TRBV6-6,TRBJ2-1
CAIMRDTTGNTIYF,TRBV10-3,TRBJ1-3
CASSQNRENTEAFF,TRBV4-2,TRBJ1-1
CSVLRTAGANVLTF,TRBV29-1,TRBJ2-6
CASRQGVTNEQFF,TRBV6-5,TRBJ2-1
CASSQVWRDSGANVLTF,TRBV4-3,TRBJ2-6
CASSFGITSSYEQYF,TRBV12-3/TRBV12-4,TRBJ2-7
CASSPWAGMNTGELFF,TRBV11-2,TRBJ2-2
CASSQDGRAGTQYF,TRBV4-3,TRBJ2-5
CASSSGTSGTGELFF,TRBV7-2,TRBJ2-2
CASSYSTHYGYTF,TRBV6-5,TRBJ1-2
CAISGGAGSTDTQYF,TRBV10-3,TRBJ2-3
CASSLTGTGPSYNEQFF,TRBV7-3,TRBJ2-1
CASSPTTGVVSPLHF,TRBV11-2,TRBJ1-6
CASSAQGGSGAFF,TRBV11-2,TRBJ1-1
CASSSVRGGPTGELFF,TRBV5-4,TRBJ2-2
CASTQDSSTDTQYF,TRBV5-1,TRBJ2-3
CASRLIGGGQSSYEQYF,TRBV27,TRBJ2-7
CASSEPQGADTQYF,TRBV25-1,TRBJ2-3
CATGLAGGNEQFF,TRBV6-2/TRBV6-3,TRBJ2-1
CSARDLGTGLPQYF,TRBV20-1,TRBJ2-5